These 4 T cell receptor beta chains originate from one sample sequenced in a study of blood T cell repertoires in COVID-19. Data came from immunoSEQ multiplex PCR; TCRdb stores just in-frame clones and leaves some out. The table includes some 160,000 clones, nearly 80% detected once. The sequenced material came from peripheral blood. The receptors stem from an elderly woman with acute or convalescent COVID-19.

The chain employs TRBV28 and TRBJ1-1; TRBD1 is a possible D gene (6 bases). The CDR3 runs 16 residues. Germline lookup yields CDR1 MDHEN and CDR2 SYDVKM. The V end was cut by 6 bases, the J end by 2 bases, with 19 bases between. The CDR3 spells CASSPGAGGGNTEAFF. DNA of the CDR3: TGTGCCAGCAGCCCAGGGGCGGGCGGCGGAAACACTGAAGCTTTCTTT.

V usage is TRBV10-3 and J usage is TRBJ2-7, with 8 bases that match TRBD1. Losses at the gene ends were 4 bases for V and 2 bases for J; bases not matched to a gene: 4. Germline V gene lookup returns CDR1 ENHRY and CDR2 SYGVKD. This CDR3 is 14 amino acids long. DNA for the CDR3: TGTGCCATCAGTGTACAACAGGGGGCCTACGAGCAGTACTTC. Encoded protein: CAISVQQGAYEQYF.

This chain joins TRBV30 and TRBJ2-1; TRBD2 aligns across 7 bases. The V and J ends lost 8 bases and 10 bases, in that order; junction bases with no gene match: 17. There are 14 residues in the CDR3. Germline loops: CDR1 GTSNPN, CDR2 SVGIG (reference sequence). The CDR3 here is CAAEAGVAGVEQFF. CDR3 in DNA: TGTGCCGCGGAGGCGGGAGTAGCGGGTGTCGAGCAGTTCTTC.

This chain joins TRBV27 and TRBJ2-3; weak D call: TRBD1 (6 bases). Germline assignment: CDR1 MNHEY and CDR2 SMNVEV (reference sequence). The length of the CDR3 is 13 residues. Trimming stripped 2 bases from V and 6 bases from J, with 9 bases between. The CDR3 nucleotides are TGTGCCAGCAGTTTAAACAGGGATGATACGCAGTATTTT. This encodes CASSLNRDDTQYF.